This T cell receptor beta chain was sequenced for a study of Tregs in tolerant kidney transplant recipients (dated by TCRdb to the late 2010s). A note on the overall study: The transplants used related donors along with nonmyeloablative bone marrow transplantation, and in the human trials mixed chimerism was transient. The study used TCRbeta sequencing to identify donor-specific regulatory T cells before combined kidney and bone marrow transplantation, then tracked those cells after transplant. Points the paper makes about the study in general: The study was limited by small patient numbers, and the findings need validation in larger populations and under other immunosuppression protocols. Biological reproducibility was not directly assessed, although technical replication error appeared to be minimal. Donor-specific Treg expansion was found to exceed global Treg expansion in tolerant patients, suggesting antigen-driven rather than nonspecific expansion. The most biologically relevant and donor-specific TCRbeta repertoire appeared to be identified by expanding Tregs with activated donor B cells. PCR primers changed over time for some patients, so nucleotide-level comparison across those patients' samples was not possible.

The time point label of this sample denotes: blood sample drawn before combined kidney and bone marrow transplant. Unstimulated Tregs (CD4+CD25+CD127-), CD4+ non-Tregs (CD4+CD25-), CD4 and CD8 cells were FACS-sorted from thawed PBMCs. Prior to Treg sorting, thawed PBMCs were rested overnight with approximately 200 IU/ml IL-2 at 37 degrees C. Patients were several combined kidney and bone marrow transplant recipients from the ITN036ST trial, and only these trial subjects had samples available. Healthy control blood was separated into PBMCs by Ficoll density gradient and cryopreserved, and patient PBMCs were collected both before and after transplant. CDR3 length: 11 amino acids, cysteine to phenylalanine. The kept DNA is CDR3 alone, 33 bases in frame from the first base. V drops 0 bases and J drops 5 bases, leaving 4 bases in between. Via the germline V gene (reference sequence), CDR1 is GTSNPN and CDR2 SVGIG.

Genomic DNA was extracted from sorted cells with the QIAGEN DNeasy Blood and Tissue Kit for TCRbeta CDR3 sequencing. High-throughput TCRbeta CDR3 sequencing was carried out commercially through immunoSEQ, with PCR amplification with bias correction and internal controls included. On the study's bioinformatics: A unique productive TCRbeta sequence was defined by the CDR3 nucleotide sequence when primers matched, and otherwise by the CDR3 amino acid sequence together with the Vbeta and Jbeta genes. To correct sorting error, sequences shared between sorted populations at a frequency ratio of 2:1 or less were removed; the rest were assigned to the higher population. A sequence counted as donor-reactive if, in CFSE-low cells, the sequence had a frequency of at least 0.01% and was expanded at least 5-fold compared with unstimulated cells. Repertoire divergence was quantified by Jensen-Shannon divergence calculated from the top 100 TCRbeta sequences ranked by frequency. For any sample with multiple sequencing runs, sorting error was corrected in each run separately before the runs were pooled. As stored in TCRdb, this immuneACCESS dataset retains in-frame rearrangements with V and J assigned. A fraction of the clones does not appear; measured against another copy, unresolved V genes explain less than half of the discrepancy, and the remainder lacks a known reason. V and J calls and clone size come straight from that table; D and trimming were deduced from the DNA. The sample data list about 78,000 clones, and around 90% of these were observed just once. Jointly, the top ten make up around 0.32% of the sample.

Regarding this clone: No antigen is known for it. Base qualities are not provided; no much larger clone lies one nucleotide away.

This clonotype originated in a human donor who received a combined kidney and bone marrow transplant. Here the sequenced sample was Tregs from blood, taken before the transplant. This chain joins TRBV30 to TRBJ2-5; the D gene cannot be named for sure. In nucleotides, the sequence is TGTGCCTGGAGTGTAAGCGAGACCCAGTACTTC. Protein translation: CAWSVSETQYF.